Listed below are T cell receptor beta chains from one sample, sequenced in a study of blood T cells in healthy people across ages. Each CDR3 protein is one row after TCRdb ran MiXCR on the 5' RACE reads. The table shows 1.4 million or so distinct CDR3 sequences, with approximately 39% occurring only once. The sequenced material came from blood. Receptor source: a woman aged 18-29 years in good health. The CDR3 runs from the conserved cysteine through the conserved F or W.

J: TRBJ2-1; V: TRBV10-3; CDR3: CAISEAREGSYNGQFF
J: TRBJ2-7; V: TRBV29-1; CDR3: CSVAWGVYSYEQYF
J: TRBJ2-7; V: TRBV20-1; CDR3: CSARRSLRGSYEQYF
J: NA; V: TRBV4-2; CDR3: CASSGTTSGRSYEQYF
J: TRBJ1-1; V: TRBV4-3; CDR3: CASSQDPRETEAFF
J: TRBJ1-1; V: TRBV6-2/TRBV6-3; CDR3: CASTGTAVHTEAFF
J: TRBJ2-3; V: TRBV29-1; CDR3: CSVEDPEGADTHYF
J: TRBJ1-2; V: TRBV7-8; CDR3: CASSLRGGGRNYGYTF
J: TRBJ1-2; V: TRBV20-1; CDR3: CSARRDREYGYTF
J: TRBJ1-1; V: TRBV12-3/TRBV12-4; CDR3: CASTSGTGNTEAFF
J: TRBJ2-3; V: TRBV5-1; CDR3: CASSARPDTDTQYF
J: TRBJ2-1; V: TRBV12-3/TRBV12-4; CDR3: CASNLGGSYNEQFF
J: TRBJ2-5; V: TRBV7-7; CDR3: CASSPQFGETQYF
J: TRBJ2-1; V: TRBV7-9; CDR3: CASSLGRTSGTSSSYNEQFF
J: TRBJ1-6; V: TRBV5-6; CDR3: CASSLYKGSPLHF
J: TRBJ1-1; V: TRBV7-9; CDR3: CASSPRFDTEAFF
J: TRBJ2-1; V: TRBV27; CDR3: CASSLSWGHEQFF
J: TRBJ2-3; V: TRBV5-1; CDR3: CASSTRTGSTDTQYF
J: TRBJ2-3; V: TRBV4-1; CDR3: CASSQYRESGTDTQYF
J: TRBJ2-3; V: TRBV18; CDR3: CASSQEGGQRTDTQYF
J: TRBJ2-5; V: TRBV20-1; CDR3: CSALSGRGANEQYF
J: NA; V: TRBV20-1; CDR3: CSAREFTIKGEQYF
J: TRBJ1-4; V: TRBV5-1; CDR3: CASSLVGTDEKLFF
J: TRBJ1-6; V: TRBV6-6; CDR3: CASSLQPSPLHF
J: TRBJ2-5; V: TRBV12-3/TRBV12-4; CDR3: CASSSQGIEQYF
J: TRBJ1-4; V: TRBV9; CDR3: CASSALHGATNEKLFF
J: TRBJ2-3; V: TRBV6-2/TRBV6-3; CDR3: CADTDSGVSTDTQYF
J: TRBJ2-3; V: TRBV2; CDR3: CASTPAWGTDTQYF
J: TRBJ2-7; V: TRBV7-9; CDR3: CASSLAWTGNNEQYF
J: NA; V: TRBV18; CDR3: CASSPQREVGETQYF
J: TRBJ1-2; V: TRBV11-2; CDR3: CASSHIRTGGRYGYTF
J: TRBJ2-3; V: TRBV7-9; CDR3: CASSFFRGRDTDTQYF
J: TRBJ1-6; V: TRBV7-2; CDR3: CASSPDLGSPLHF
J: TRBJ2-1; V: TRBV6-2/TRBV6-3; CDR3: CASSIAGGRIGEQFF
J: NA; V: TRBV4-1; CDR3: CASRQSQGGESYEQYF
J: TRBJ1-5; V: TRBV6-6; CDR3: CASSLNRGRRNQPQHF
J: TRBJ1-2; V: TRBV28; CDR3: CASSSVSGGGYTF
J: TRBJ2-6; V: TRBV12-3/TRBV12-4; CDR3: CASSLNRLLSGANVLTF
J: TRBJ2-4; V: TRBV7-3; CDR3: CAISVGQGDLQYF
J: TRBJ2-1; V: TRBV4-1; CDR3: CASSQDGVSSYNEQFF
J: TRBJ2-1; V: TRBV7-9; CDR3: CSSSFERAKFF
J: TRBJ1-1; V: TRBV7-2; CDR3: CASSFPGHMNTEAFF
J: TRBJ1-2; V: TRBV25-1; CDR3: CASSDPDLTLASGYTF
J: TRBJ2-7; V: TRBV20-1; CDR3: CSAKEESNYEQYF
J: TRBJ2-7; V: TRBV5-1; CDR3: CAYGRLTYEQYF
J: TRBJ2-6; V: TRBV7-9; CDR3: CASSPRQPGANVLTF
J: TRBJ2-5; V: TRBV29-1; CDR3: CSVVQHGQYF
J: NA; V: TRBV27; CDR3: CASSLLGYNEQYF
J: TRBJ2-5; V: TRBV7-3; CDR3: CASSLGVQGSLETQYF
J: TRBJ2-1; V: TRBV11-2; CDR3: CASSAAQGGQYNEQFF
J: TRBJ2-5; V: TRBV20-1; CDR3: CSAHLRGLGYF
J: TRBJ1-1; V: TRBV20-1; CDR3: CSARVGGRRGGNTEAFF